The rows below give T cell receptor beta chains drawn from one sample of a study of T-cell memory formation after mild COVID-19. From the 5' RACE reads, TCRdb called clonotypes with MiXCR, one entry per CDR3 protein. Of some 57,000 distinct CDR3 sequences listed, 10% to 15% were seen once; the top ten hold about 22%. Material for sequencing was PBMCs or a T cell subset sorted from them (not recorded which). These receptors originate from a man younger than 35 who had mild COVID-19 (a few samples of this study predate the infection). Cell type and time point are not known. Both conserved end residues are part of each CDR3. Fields, in order: clone size, V gene, D gene, J gene, CDR3 DNA, CDR3 protein. D genes are given only for firm matches. Clone size appears in some rows only: once, few, many, or a class for an expanded clone.

abundance: many
v_gene: TRBV7-3
d_gene: TRBD1
j_gene: TRBJ2-1
CDR3nt: TGTGCCAGCACGAAAAGGGGCGGGACAGGGGGCTGGAATGAGCAGTTCTTC
CDR3aa: CASTKRGGTGGWNEQFF

abundance: many
v_gene: TRBV11-1
d_gene: NA
j_gene: TRBJ1-2
CDR3nt: TGTGCCAGCAGCTCCCTCAGGGACACTAACTATGGCTACACCTTC
CDR3aa: CASSSLRDTNYGYTF

abundance: NA
v_gene: TRBV19
d_gene: TRBD1
j_gene: TRBJ1-5
CDR3nt: TGTGCCAGTAGTTTACGACCGGGACAGTGTGGTCAGCCCCAGCATTTT
CDR3aa: CASSLRPGQCGQPQHF

abundance: NA
v_gene: TRBV6-5
d_gene: NA
j_gene: TRBJ1-6
CDR3nt: TGTGCCAGCACCCTAGGGGGGGGAGTTTCACCCCTCCACTTT
CDR3aa: CASTLGGGVSPLHF

abundance: many
v_gene: TRBV24-1
d_gene: NA
j_gene: TRBJ2-3
CDR3nt: TGTGCCACCAGTGTGCGGGGGCGCACAGATACGCAGTATTTT
CDR3aa: CATSVRGRTDTQYF

abundance: few
v_gene: TRBV9
d_gene: NA
j_gene: TRBJ2-3
CDR3nt: TGTGCCAGCAGCGTATTGGAACTAGCTGATACGCAGTATTTT
CDR3aa: CASSVLELADTQYF

abundance: NA
v_gene: TRBV3-1
d_gene: TRBD1
j_gene: TRBJ2-4
CDR3nt: TGTGCCAGCAGCCAGTTTAGGCAGGGGGTCAAAAACATTCAGTACTTC
CDR3aa: CASSQFRQGVKNIQYF

abundance: NA
v_gene: TRBV7-9
d_gene: NA
j_gene: TRBJ2-5
CDR3nt: TGTGCCAGCAGCTTAATGACAGGCATGCAAGAGACCCAGTACTTC
CDR3aa: CASSLMTGMQETQYF

abundance: NA
v_gene: TRBV7-2
d_gene: TRBD2
j_gene: TRBJ2-3
CDR3nt: TGTGCCAGCAGCCCGGGGGGGCCCCCAGATACGCAGTATTTT
CDR3aa: CASSPGGPPDTQYF

abundance: NA
v_gene: TRBV29-1
d_gene: NA
j_gene: TRBJ1-4
CDR3nt: TGCAGCGTCAAGAGGAGGTCGGGAACTAATGAAAAACTGTTTTTT
CDR3aa: CSVKRRSGTNEKLFF

abundance: few
v_gene: TRBV7-9
d_gene: NA
j_gene: TRBJ1-4
CDR3nt: TGTGCCAGCAGGGGCCTCTATAGTAATGAAAAACTGTTTTTT
CDR3aa: CASRGLYSNEKLFF

abundance: NA
v_gene: TRBV3-1
d_gene: NA
j_gene: TRBJ1-2
CDR3nt: TGTGCCAGCAGCCAAACAGGGACCAGTCCGGGAGGCTACACCTTC
CDR3aa: CASSQTGTSPGGYTF

abundance: few
v_gene: TRBV9
d_gene: TRBD1
j_gene: TRBJ2-3
CDR3nt: TGTGCCAGCAGCGCGGACAGGGGCACAGATACGCAGTATTTT
CDR3aa: CASSADRGTDTQYF

abundance: NA
v_gene: TRBV28
d_gene: TRBD1
j_gene: TRBJ1-6
CDR3nt: TGTGCCAGCACTCGAGACGGGACAGGGAATTCACCCCTCCACTTT
CDR3aa: CASTRDGTGNSPLHF

abundance: NA
v_gene: TRBV6-1
d_gene: NA
j_gene: TRBJ1-1
CDR3nt: TGTGCCAGCATCGGCAACGGTGAAGCTTTCTTT
CDR3aa: CASIGNGEAFF

abundance: NA
v_gene: TRBV10-3
d_gene: TRBD1
j_gene: TRBJ1-4
CDR3nt: TGTGCCGCCCGGACAGGGGAAAATGAAAAACTGTTTTTT
CDR3aa: CAARTGENEKLFF

abundance: NA
v_gene: TRBV2
d_gene: NA
j_gene: TRBJ1-2
CDR3nt: TGTGCCAGCAGTGGGGCAGGGAAAGGCTACACCTTC
CDR3aa: CASSGAGKGYTF

abundance: few
v_gene: TRBV12-3/TRBV12-4
d_gene: NA
j_gene: TRBJ1-1
CDR3nt: TGTGCCAGCAGTTTGATGGCCACTGAAGCTTTCTTT
CDR3aa: CASSLMATEAFF

abundance: few
v_gene: TRBV10-3
d_gene: TRBD1
j_gene: TRBJ1-5
CDR3nt: TGTGCCATCAGTGAGGGACAGGGGGCTTTAAATCGGAATCAGCCCCAGCATTTT
CDR3aa: CAISEGQGALNRNQPQHF

abundance: many
v_gene: TRBV6-5
d_gene: TRBD2
j_gene: TRBJ2-5
CDR3nt: TGTGCCAGCAGTTCGGGGACTAGCCTCGGGGAGACCCAGTACTTC
CDR3aa: CASSSGTSLGETQYF

abundance: few
v_gene: TRBV25-1
d_gene: NA
j_gene: TRBJ2-3
CDR3nt: TGTGCCAGCGGCCCCCCAGGCCGAACAGATACGCAGTATTTT
CDR3aa: CASGPPGRTDTQYF

abundance: NA
v_gene: TRBV12-3/TRBV12-4
d_gene: TRBD1
j_gene: TRBJ1-5
CDR3nt: TGTGCCAGCAGTTGGGGGACAGGGTTAAATCAGCCCCAGCATTTT
CDR3aa: CASSWGTGLNQPQHF

abundance: NA
v_gene: TRBV7-6
d_gene: TRBD2
j_gene: TRBJ2-1
CDR3nt: TGTGCCAGCAGCTCGGGACTAAGATGGAGCAATGAGCAGTTCTTC
CDR3aa: CASSSGLRWSNEQFF